The 16 T cell receptor beta chains in this list originate from one sample, sequenced in a study of T cells expressing NK-cell markers (dated by TCRdb to 2018 to 2020). Library preparation was by 5' RACE. Sequenced using an Illumina HiSeq 2000. TCRdb reprocessed the reads into one record per CDR3 protein sequence, lacking DNA. The sample table records about 460,000 distinct CDR3 sequences. Under 1.5% of the sample is in the top ten clones. Sequencing used blood T cells: a sorted CD56 or NKG2C T cell subset, CD4+ or CD8+ T cells, or bulk PBMC T cells (not recorded which). The receptor set was obtained from a woman in her 50s in good health. Donor details come from another sample of the same person, matched by shared clones.

The rearrangement joins TRBV7-2 to TRBJ2-2. This CDR3 comprises 14 residues. The V gene's germline CDR1 is SGHTA and CDR2 FQGNSA. The CDR3 reads CASRERRGTGELFF.

The CDR3 here is CSARIGSKSSSYEQYF. The J gene is TRBJ2-7, the V gene TRBV20-1; TCRdb outputs TRBD2, but without DNA this stays unchecked. The germline CDR1 and CDR2 sequences are DFQATT and SNEGSKA (reference sequence). The CDR3 runs 16 residues.

The chain links TRBV7-9 to TRBJ2-7; without DNA, the TCRdb call of TRBD1 cannot be checked. There are 16 residues in the CDR3. Germline V gene data show CDR1 as SEHNR and CDR2 as FQNEAQ (reference sequence). CDR3 amino acids: CASSLATRDRAYEQYF.

This chain links TRBV20-1 with TRBJ1-5; TCRdb picks TRBD1, but there is no DNA to check that call. Germline V lookup: CDR1 DFQATT, CDR2 SNEGSKA (reference sequence). The CDR3 runs to 16 residues. The CDR3 region is CSARDRTGYSNQPQHF.

The J gene is TRBJ1-1, the V gene TRBV5-1; TCRdb proposes TRBD1, but this gene call is untestable without DNA. Germline CDR1 reads SGHRS; CDR2 reads YFSETQ. The CDR3 is 16 amino acids. The CDR3 loop is CASSKTSGGLGTEAFF.

This chain links TRBV12-3 or TRBV12-4 with TRBJ2-1; absent DNA, TCRdb's TRBD2 call cannot be checked. This CDR3 spans 14 amino acids. The CDR3 loop is CASRTSGRGNEQFF.

The CDR3: CASSRRPQRDSYNEQFF. V is TRBV5-1 and J is TRBJ2-1; the TCRdb call, TRBD1, lacks DNA for checking. From germline, CDR1 is SGHRS and CDR2 YFSETQ. The CDR3 contains 17 residues.

This chain joins TRBV4-1 and TRBJ1-1. The germline V gene encodes CDR1 MGHRA and CDR2 YSYEKL. The CDR3 is 16 amino acids. Here the CDR3 reads CASSTPQGPAVAEAFF.

The chain joins TRBV2 to TRBJ2-7; the D call from TCRdb, TRBD2, cannot be confirmed without DNA. Germline V gene lookup returns CDR1 SNHLY and CDR2 FYNNEI. The CDR3 is made up of 18 amino acids. This CDR3 is CASKVGWGAGGQSYEQYF.

The chain joins TRBV5-1 to TRBJ2-1; the D gene TCRdb calls, TRBD2, cannot be checked with no DNA. The CDR3 spans 14 residues. The germline gives CDR1 SGHRS, CDR2 YFSETQ. CDR3 protein: CASSVGTANNEQFF. The full variable domain, completed using reference TRBV5-1 and TRBJ2-1, is KAGVTQTPRYLIKTRGQQVTLSCSPISGHRSVSWYQQTPGQGLQFLFEYFSETQRNKGNFPGRFSGRQFSNSRSEMNVSTLELGDSALYLCASSVGTANNEQFFGPGTRLTVL.

This chain joins TRBV6-1 and TRBJ2-2; TCRdb returns TRBD2, unconfirmable since there is no DNA. The CDR3 has 14 residues. Germline assignment: CDR1 MNHNS and CDR2 SASEGT. The CDR3 loop is CASRRDSTTGELFF.

The V gene is TRBV14, the J gene TRBJ2-3; absent DNA, TCRdb's TRBD2 call cannot be checked. CDR1 is SGHDN, CDR2 FVKESK, per germline. The CDR3 totals 15 residues. The CDR3 sequence: CASSPSGRYTDTQYF.

V and J are TRBV29-1 and TRBJ2-1; no DNA is available, so the TRBD2 call from TCRdb remains unchecked. The germline gives CDR1 SQVTM, CDR2 ANQGSEA. The CDR3 extends over 15 amino acids. The CDR3 region is CSVDVGRETSGRQFF.

The chain links TRBV11-2 to TRBJ2-1; no DNA is available, so the TRBD2 call from TCRdb remains unchecked. The CDR3 extends over 16 amino acids. Germline V gene lookup returns CDR1 SGHAT and CDR2 FQNNGV. The CDR3 sequence: CASRSLAGGLDNEQFF.

The CDR3 reads CATSDLGDREEDTQYF. This sequence joins TRBV24-1 and TRBJ2-3; checking the TCRdb D call of TRBD1 is not possible without DNA. The CDR3 contains 16 residues. In germline, CDR1 is KGHDR, CDR2 SFDVKD.

This chain connects TRBV18 to TRBJ2-5. The CDR3 has 14 amino acids. Germline V gives CDR1 KGHSH, CDR2 LQKENI. The CDR3 protein is CASSPQGDAETQYF.